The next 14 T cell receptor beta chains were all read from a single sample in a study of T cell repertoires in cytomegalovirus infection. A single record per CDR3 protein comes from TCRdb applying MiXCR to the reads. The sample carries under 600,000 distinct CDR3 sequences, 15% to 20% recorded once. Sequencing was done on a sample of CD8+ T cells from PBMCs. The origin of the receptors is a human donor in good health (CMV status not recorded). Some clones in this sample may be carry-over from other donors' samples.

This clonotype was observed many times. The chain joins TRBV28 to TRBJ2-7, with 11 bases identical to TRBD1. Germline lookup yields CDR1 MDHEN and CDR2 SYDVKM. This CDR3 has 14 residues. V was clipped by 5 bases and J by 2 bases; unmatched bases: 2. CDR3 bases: TGTGCCAGCAGTAGGACAGGGGGCCCCTACGAGCAGTACTTC. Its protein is CASSRTGGPYEQYF. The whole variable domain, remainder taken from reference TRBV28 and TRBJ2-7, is DVKVTQSSRYLVKRTGEKVFLECVQDMDHENMFWYRQDPGLGLRLIYFSYDVKMKEKGDIPEGYSVSREKKERFSLILESASTNQTSMYLCASSRTGGPYEQYFGPGTRLTVT.

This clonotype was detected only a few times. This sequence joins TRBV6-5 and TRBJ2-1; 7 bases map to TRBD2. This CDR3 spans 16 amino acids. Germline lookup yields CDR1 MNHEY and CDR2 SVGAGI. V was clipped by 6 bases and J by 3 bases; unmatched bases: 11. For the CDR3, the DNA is TGTGCCAGCAGCCCGGGTTTTGGGGGGGGCTACAATGAGCAGTTCTTC. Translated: CASSPGFGGGYNEQFF.

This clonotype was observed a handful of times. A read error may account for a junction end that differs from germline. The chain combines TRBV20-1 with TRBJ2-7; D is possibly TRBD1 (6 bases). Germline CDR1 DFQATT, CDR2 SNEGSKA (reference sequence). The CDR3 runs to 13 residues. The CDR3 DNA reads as TGCAGTGCTCGAGAGGGGGTGGCCGGCGAGCAGTACTTC. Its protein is CSAREGVAGEQYF.

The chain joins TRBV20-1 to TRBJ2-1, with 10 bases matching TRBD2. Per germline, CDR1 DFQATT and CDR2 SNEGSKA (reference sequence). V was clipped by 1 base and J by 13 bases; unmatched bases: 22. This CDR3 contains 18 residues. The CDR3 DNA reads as TGCAGTGCTAGAGGGGGAAGGCTAGCGGGGGTGCCCTACAATGTTCAGTTCTTC. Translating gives CSARGGRLAGVPYNVQFF.

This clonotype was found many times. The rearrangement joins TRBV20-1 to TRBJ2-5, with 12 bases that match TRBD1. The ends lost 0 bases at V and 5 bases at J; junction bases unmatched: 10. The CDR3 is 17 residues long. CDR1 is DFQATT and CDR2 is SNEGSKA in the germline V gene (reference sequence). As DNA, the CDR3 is TGCAGTGCTAGAGATGGGGGACAGGGGGCGCCTAGGGAGACCCAGTACTTC. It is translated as CSARDGGQGAPRETQYF.

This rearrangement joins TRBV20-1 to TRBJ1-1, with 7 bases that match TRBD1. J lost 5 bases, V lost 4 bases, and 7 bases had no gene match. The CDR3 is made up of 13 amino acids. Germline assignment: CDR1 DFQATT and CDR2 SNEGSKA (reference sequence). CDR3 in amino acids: CSAITGEWTEAFF. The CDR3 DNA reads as TGCAGTGCTATAACAGGGGAGTGGACTGAAGCTTTCTTT.

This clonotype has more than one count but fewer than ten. The CDR3 region is CASIGAYTYQPQHF. The DNA for the CDR3 is TGTGCCAGTATAGGGGCCTATACGTATCAGCCCCAGCATTTT. The chain carries TRBV19 and TRBJ1-5, with D perhaps matching TRBD1 (5 bases). V lost 7 bases and J 5 bases, leaving 15 bases between the germline ends. Germline loops: CDR1 LNHDA, CDR2 SQIVND (reference sequence). The CDR3 totals 14 residues.

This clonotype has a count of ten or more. The CDR3 coding sequence is TGTGCCAGCAGTGAAGAAGGGCGGGACAGGAGCACAGATACGCAGTATTTT. Amino acids: CASSEEGRDRSTDTQYF. The V call is TRBV2, the J call TRBJ2-3, with TRBD1 matching 8 bases. The CDR3 runs to 17 residues. V was clipped by 1 base and J by 0 bases; unmatched bases: 6. CDR1 SNHLY and CDR2 FYNNEI come from the germline V gene. The full variable domain, in which reference TRBV2 and TRBJ2-3 provide the parts outside the CDR3, is EPEVTQTPSHQVTQMGQEVILRCVPISNHLYFYWYRQILGQKVEFLVSFYNNEISEKSEIFDDQFSVERPDGSNFTLKIRSTKLEDSAMYFCASSEEGRDRSTDTQYFGPGTRLTVL.

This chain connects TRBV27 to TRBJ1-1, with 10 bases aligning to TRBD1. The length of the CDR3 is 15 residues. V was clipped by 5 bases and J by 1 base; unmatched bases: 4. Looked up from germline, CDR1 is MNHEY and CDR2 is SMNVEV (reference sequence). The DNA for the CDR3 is TGTGCCAGCAGTCAACGGGACAGGGGGAACACTGAAGCTTTCTTT. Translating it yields CASSQRDRGNTEAFF.

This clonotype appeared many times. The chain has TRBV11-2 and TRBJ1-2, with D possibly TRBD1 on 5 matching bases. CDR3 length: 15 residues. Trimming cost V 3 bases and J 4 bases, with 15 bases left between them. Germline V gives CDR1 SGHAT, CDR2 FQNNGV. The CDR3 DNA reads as TGTGCCAGCAGCTTCGGACATTCGGAGGTCTATGGCTACACCTTC. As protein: CASSFGHSEVYGYTF.

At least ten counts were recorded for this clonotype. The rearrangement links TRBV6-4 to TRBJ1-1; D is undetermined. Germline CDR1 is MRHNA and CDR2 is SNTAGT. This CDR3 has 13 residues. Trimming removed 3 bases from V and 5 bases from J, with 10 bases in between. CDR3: CASSEGERTEAFF. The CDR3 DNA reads TGTGCCAGCAGTGAAGGAGAACGAACTGAAGCTTTCTTT.

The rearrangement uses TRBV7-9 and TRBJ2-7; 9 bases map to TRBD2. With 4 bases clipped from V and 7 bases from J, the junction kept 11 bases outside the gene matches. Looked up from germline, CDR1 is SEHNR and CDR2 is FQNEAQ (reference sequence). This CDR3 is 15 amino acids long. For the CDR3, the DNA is TGTGCCAGCAGCTGGTCGGCGGGGGGGCCGGGTGAGCAGTACTTC. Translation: CASSWSAGGPGEQYF.

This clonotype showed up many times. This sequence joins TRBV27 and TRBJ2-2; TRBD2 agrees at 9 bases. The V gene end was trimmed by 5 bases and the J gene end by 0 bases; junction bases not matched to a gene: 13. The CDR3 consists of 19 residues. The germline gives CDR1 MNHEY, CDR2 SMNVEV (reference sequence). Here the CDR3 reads CASSPRGVAGVSNTGELFF. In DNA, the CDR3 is TGTGCCAGCAGTCCCCGGGGGGTAGCGGGGGTTTCGAACACCGGGGAGCTGTTTTTT.

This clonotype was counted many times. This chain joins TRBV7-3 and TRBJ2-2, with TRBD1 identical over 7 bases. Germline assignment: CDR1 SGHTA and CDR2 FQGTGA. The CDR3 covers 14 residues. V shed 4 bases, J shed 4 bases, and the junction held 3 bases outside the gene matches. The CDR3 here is CASSSDRATGELFF. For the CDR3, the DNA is TGTGCCAGCAGCTCCGACAGGGCCACCGGGGAGCTGTTTTTT.